A selection of T cell receptor beta chains follows, all from one sample in a study of T cells in Graves' hyperthyroidism and ophthalmopathy. In TCRdb, the multiplex PCR reads were re-called with MiXCR into one record per CDR3 protein. The sample lists around 690,000 distinct CDR3 sequences, around a sixth occurring once. The source material was blood. Receptors originate from a middle-aged man with Graves' hyperthyroidism. The CDR3 runs from the conserved cysteine through the conserved F or W. The D gene is left open where the match is weak. Only some rows state a clone size, as once, few, many or a class for expanded clones.

abundance	v_gene	d_gene	j_gene	CDR3aa	CDR3nt
many	TRBV10-3	.	TRBJ2-5	CAISESTTERTQETQYF	TGTGCCATCAGTGAGTCGACCACAGAAAGAACACAAGAGACCCAGTACTTC
many	TRBV20-1	.	TRBJ2-3	CSAKTRDHTDTQYF	TGCAGTGCCAAAACCCGGGACCACACAGATACGCAGTATTTT
many	TRBV10-2	.	TRBJ1-2	CASSLSGANYGYTF	TGCGCCAGCAGCCTCTCCGGGGCTAACTATGGCTACACCTTC
.	TRBV3-1	.	TRBJ1-1	CASSLLDLNANTEAFF	TGTGCCAGCAGCCTCCTGGATCTAAACGCGAACACTGAAGCTTTCTTT
many	TRBV27	TRBD2	TRBJ2-7	CASRTGLAGGPVYEQYF	TGTGCCAGCAGGACGGGACTAGCGGGAGGGCCCGTATACGAGCAGTACTTC
many	TRBV2	.	TRBJ2-7	CASKDRPLLAEPYEQYF	TGTGCCAGCAAGGACAGGCCACTTCTAGCGGAACCCTACGAGCAGTACTTC
many	TRBV27	TRBD2	TRBJ2-7	CASSLREGPFEQYF	TGTGCCAGCAGTTTGAGGGAGGGCCCCTTTGAGCAGTACTTC
many	TRBV27	.	TRBJ2-7	CASSPLHWEQYF	TGTGCCAGCAGTCCCCTCCACTGGGAGCAGTACTTC
.	TRBV5-1	TRBD2	TRBJ2-3	CASSFPGLAGLEDTQYF	TGCGCCAGCAGCTTCCCGGGACTAGCGGGATTGGAAGATACGCAGTATTTT
few	TRBV19	TRBD2	TRBJ2-1	CASSMLAGHNEQFF	TGTGCCAGTAGTATGTTAGCGGGGCACAATGAGCAGTTCTTC
.	TRBV6-2/TRBV6-3	.	TRBJ1-1	CASSSTGHEAFF	TGTGCCAGCAGCTCTACAGGGCATGAAGCTTTCTTT
.	TRBV6-1	TRBD2	TRBJ2-1	CASSSLPLAGSYNEQFF	TGTGCCAGCAGTTCCCTACCACTAGCGGGAAGCTACAATGAGCAGTTCTTC
many	TRBV11-2	.	TRBJ2-5	CASSLDLSRGEETQYF	TGTGCCAGCAGCTTAGATCTGTCGAGGGGAGAAGAGACCCAGTACTTC
.	TRBV5-6	.	TRBJ1-6	CASSRAGYSPLHF	TGTGCCAGCAGCAGGGCAGGCTATTCACCCCTCCACTTT
many	TRBV20-1	.	TRBJ1-1	CSASKAPNTEAFF	TGCAGTGCTAGTAAGGCCCCGAACACTGAAGCTTTCTTT